Given below is one T cell receptor (beta chain) in context. CDR3 length: 18 amino acids. Germline V gene data show CDR1 as SGHTA and CDR2 as FQGNSA. With 2 bases removed from V and 0 bases from J, the gap between germline ends came to 17 bases. This sample stems from a study of control samples from healthy donors and cancer patients. Assay used: immunoSEQ multiplex PCR; TCRdb lists only in-frame clones, some missing. The sample consists of 150,000 to 200,000 clones, roughly 92% of them appearing once. The chain links TRBV7-2 to TRBJ1-5; tentative D call: TRBD1 (5 bases). This sequence originates from a woman under 30 in good health. Sequenced material: blood. Written as DNA, the CDR3 is TGTGCCAGCAGCTTAAACCTGGGGTGGGGGGATAGCAATCAGCCCCAGCATTTT. Its translation: CASSLNLGWGDSNQPQHF.